The entry below describes one T cell receptor beta chain. Its antigen is not yet known. There are no base qualities to consult, and no much larger clone falls within one base. Whole blood was collected in K2EDTA tubes by collaborating institutions according to the institutions' own protocols. For TCRbeta analysis, collaborators shipped samples in one of three forms: frozen whole blood, isolated PBMCs, or DNA extracted from either of those sample types. Trimming removed 1 base from V and 0 bases from J, leaving 10 bases between the germline ends. The germline V gene (reference sequence) yields LGHDT for CDR1 and YNNKEL for CDR2. Counted from cysteine to phenylalanine, this CDR3 has 16 amino acids. This entry keeps only the CDR3 DNA: 48 bases, framed from base 1. This sample is drawn from a study of blood T cell repertoires in COVID-19 (dated by TCRdb to the early 2020s). With respect to the entire study: Collaborator samples came from the United States, Italy and Spain and covered acute and convalescent phases of COVID-19. The prospective study material was composed of cDNA or gDNA derived from T cells, B-cell-depleted T cells, or PBMCs. Subjects who had been exposed to COVID-19, were actively infected with it, or had recovered from it provided the deeply sampled blood TCRbeta repertoires that made up the dataset. The repertoires were made available in a free public database intended to serve as a resource for research on the immune response to SARS-CoV-2. The samples were drawn from two sources: the first 160 participants of the ongoing ImmuneRACE study, and 1,200 or so subjects contributed by 6 global collaborators. The sample metadata nearly always contained a de-identified subject ID, COVID-19 status, age in years and sex. Where HLA class I and class II types were available, the types were taken from metadata supplied by the sample provider, not from assay-based typing.

Here is what the overall study found, with its caveats: The amount of clinical and demographic metadata varied by source and participant and was provided uncurated.

TCRbeta CDR3 regions were amplified from genomic DNA using the immunoSEQ Assay, a bias-controlled multiplex PCR. In the original analysis: Nucleated cell counts per sample were estimated from amplification of reference gene primers within the assay. To quantify the absolute abundance of each unique TCRbeta CDR3 rearrangement, sequence reads were collapsed and filtered. For each sample, productive Simpson clonality was calculated as the square root of Simpson's diversity index across productive rearrangements. Drawn from immuneACCESS, this table holds only the in-frame rearrangements with V and J called that TCRdb kept. Clones are partly lost; checked studies trace under half to an unresolved V gene and leave the rest unexplained. V and J calls and clone size are copied from that table; D and trimming were computed from the DNA. For this sample the table gives roughly 500,000 clones, of which approximately 83% were detected only once. The biggest ten clones account for 3.2% of the sample.

The sequence derives from a human donor in a cohort sampled during active COVID-19. The chain is made from TRBV3-1 (or the pseudogene TRBV3-2) and TRBJ2-1; matching of 6 bases hints at TRBD2 as the D gene. The sample comprised peripheral blood. The base sequence is TGTGCCAGCAGCCAAGCTCGGGAGTTCTCCTACAATGAGCAGTTCTTC. It specifies CASSQAREFSYNEQFF.